The 3 T cell receptor beta chains below come from one sample, sequenced in a study of low-dose radiotherapy and immunotherapy resistance in tumors. Priming of first-strand cDNA relied on TRAV- and TRBV-specific primers (covering alpha and beta chains). Both a constant-region primer and a V-primer adapter served to amplify TCRs across roughly 22 PCR cycles. TCRdb itself ran the reads through MiXCR, one entry per CDR3 protein. The table records some 16,000 distinct CDR3 sequences, about 73% of them present only once. The receptors were gathered from a human donor with advanced metastatic prostate, ovarian, gallbladder or colorectal cancer (not recorded which). This table probably holds off-target reads from a library built for another chain.

The chain is built from TRBV6-2 or TRBV6-3 and TRBJ2-3; D is ambiguous. V lost 5 bases and J 5 bases, leaving 8 bases between the germline ends. This CDR3 is built from 12 residues. Per the germline V gene, CDR1 is MNHEY and CDR2 is SVGEGT. In DNA form, the CDR3 reads TGTGCCAGCAGTCCGACTCAAGATACGCAGTATTTT. It is translated as CASSPTQDTQYF.

The chain employs TRBV11-2 and TRBJ1-4; weak D call: TRBD1 (6 bases). The V end was cut by 1 base, the J end by 8 bases, with 14 bases between. CDR1 is SGHAT, CDR2 FQNNGV, per germline. The CDR3 runs to 15 residues. The CDR3 DNA sequence: TGTGCCAGCAGCTTAGCCACAGGGTGGCGAGAAAAACTGTTTTTT. As protein: CASSLATGWREKLFF.

The chain uses TRBV4-3 and TRBJ2-7, with 10 bases aligning to TRBD1. Germline-derived CDR1 and CDR2 are LGHNA and YSLEER. The V gene end was trimmed by 4 bases and the J gene end by 6 bases; junction bases not matched to a gene: 6. This CDR3 has 14 residues. DNA for the CDR3: TGCGCCAGCAGCCTATTGGACAGGGGGTCCGAGCAGTACTTC. This encodes CASSLLDRGSEQYF.